This TCR beta chain emerged from a study of cytomegalovirus exposure and HLA in healthy donors. PCR primers comprised 60 Vbeta and 13 Jbeta primers. This table comes from immunoSEQ multiplex PCR, and its TCRdb copy is limited to in-frame clones, with some not included. The sample has tens of thousands of clones, around 80% seen once. This clone was recorded a few times. Its antigen is currently unknown. Study findings and constraints: Association of approximately 18,000 TCR beta sequences with HLA alleles was found at 0.05 false discovery rate in a later analysis. In a later analysis, parvovirus B19, influenza, CMV and Epstein-Barr virus appeared linked to several top co-occurrence clusters. Most TCR sequences were uncommon, yet certain public TCRs appeared in many donors.

Looked up from germline, CDR1 is SSHAT and CDR2 is FNYEAQ (reference sequence). The CDR3 loop spans 15 amino acids. V lost 4 bases and J lost 2, with 14 bases in between. The clonotype originates from a male donor in good health and CMV-seropositive. The chain employs TRBV7-7 and TRBJ2-5; D is possibly TRBD1 (6 bases). The sequencing input was PBMCs. CDR3 region: CASSSTGNIQETQYF. The DNA of the CDR3 is TGTGCCAGCAGCTCGACAGGCAATATACAAGAGACCCAGTACTTC.